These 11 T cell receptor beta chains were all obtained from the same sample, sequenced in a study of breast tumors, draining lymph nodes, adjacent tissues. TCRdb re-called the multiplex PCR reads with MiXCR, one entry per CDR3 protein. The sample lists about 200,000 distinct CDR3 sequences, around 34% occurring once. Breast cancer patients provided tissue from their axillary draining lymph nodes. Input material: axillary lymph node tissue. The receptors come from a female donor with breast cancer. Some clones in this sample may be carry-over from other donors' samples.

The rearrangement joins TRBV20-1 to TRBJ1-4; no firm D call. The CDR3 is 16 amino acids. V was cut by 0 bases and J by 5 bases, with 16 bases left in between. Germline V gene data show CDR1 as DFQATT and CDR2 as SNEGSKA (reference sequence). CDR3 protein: CSAREVRGSYNEKLFF. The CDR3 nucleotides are TGCAGTGCTAGAGAAGTGCGGGGTTCCTACAATGAAAAACTGTTTTTT.

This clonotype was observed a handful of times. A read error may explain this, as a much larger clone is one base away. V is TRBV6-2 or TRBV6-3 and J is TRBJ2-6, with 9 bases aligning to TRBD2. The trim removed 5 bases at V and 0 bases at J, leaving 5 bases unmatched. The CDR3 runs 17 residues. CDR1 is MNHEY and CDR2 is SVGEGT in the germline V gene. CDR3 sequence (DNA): TGTGCCAGCAGTCAGCTGACTAGCGGCTCTGGGGCCAACGTCCTGACTTTC. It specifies CASSQLTSGSGANVLTF.

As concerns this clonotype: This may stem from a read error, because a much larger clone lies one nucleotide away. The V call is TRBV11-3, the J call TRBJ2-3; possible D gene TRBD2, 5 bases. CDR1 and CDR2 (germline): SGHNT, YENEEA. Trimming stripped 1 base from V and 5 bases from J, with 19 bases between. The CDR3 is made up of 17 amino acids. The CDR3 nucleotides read TGTGCCAGCAGCTTAGCCGGTCGGCCGGAGGTTAAAGATACGCAGTATTTT. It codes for CASSLAGRPEVKDTQYF.

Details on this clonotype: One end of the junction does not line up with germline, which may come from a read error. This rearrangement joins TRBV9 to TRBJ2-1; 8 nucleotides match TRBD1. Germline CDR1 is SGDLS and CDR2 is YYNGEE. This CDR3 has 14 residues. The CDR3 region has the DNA TGTGCCAGCACCCAGGGGGCGGGATGGAATGAGCAGTCCTTC. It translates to CASTQGAGWNEQSF.

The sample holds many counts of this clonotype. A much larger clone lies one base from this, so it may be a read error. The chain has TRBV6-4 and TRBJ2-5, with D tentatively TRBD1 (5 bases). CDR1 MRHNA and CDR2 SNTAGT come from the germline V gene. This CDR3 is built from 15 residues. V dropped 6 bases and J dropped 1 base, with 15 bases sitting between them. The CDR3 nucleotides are TGTGCCAGCAGGCTTACCCAGGGAAGCCAAGAGACCCAGTACTTC. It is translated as CASRLTQGSQETQYF.

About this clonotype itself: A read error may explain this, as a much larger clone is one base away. CDR3 loop: CAGSYGLEQETQYF. As DNA, the CDR3 is TGTGCCGGCAGCTACGGACTGGAGCAAGAGACCCAGTACTTC. V gene TRBV4-2 combines with J gene TRBJ2-5; D perhaps matches TRBD2 (5 bases). CDR3 length: 14 residues. Germline V lookup: CDR1 LGHNA, CDR2 YNFKEQ.

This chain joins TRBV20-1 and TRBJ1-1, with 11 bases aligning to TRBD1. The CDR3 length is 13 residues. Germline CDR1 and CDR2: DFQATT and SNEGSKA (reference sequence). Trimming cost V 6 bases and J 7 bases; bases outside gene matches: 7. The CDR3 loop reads CSAIPGTGGEAFF. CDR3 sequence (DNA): TGCAGTGCCATACCCGGGACAGGGGGTGAAGCTTTCTTT.

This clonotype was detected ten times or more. The CDR3 coding sequence is TGTGCCAGCTGCGTCGGCCTCAATAATTCACCCCTCCACTTT. This encodes CASCVGLNNSPLHF. The rearrangement uses TRBV6-1 and TRBJ1-6; D is undetermined. CDR1 and CDR2 from the germline V gene are MNHNS and SASEGT. This CDR3 region has 14 residues. The V and J ends lost 8 bases and 5 bases respectively, with 13 bases between them.

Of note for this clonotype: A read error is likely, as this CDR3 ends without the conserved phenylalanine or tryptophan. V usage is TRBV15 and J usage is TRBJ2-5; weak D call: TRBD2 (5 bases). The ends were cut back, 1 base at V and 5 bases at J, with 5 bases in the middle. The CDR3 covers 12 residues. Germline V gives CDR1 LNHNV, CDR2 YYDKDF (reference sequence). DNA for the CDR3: TGTGCCACCAGCAGAGCGGGGGAGACCCAGTACCTC. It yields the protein CATSRAGETQYL.

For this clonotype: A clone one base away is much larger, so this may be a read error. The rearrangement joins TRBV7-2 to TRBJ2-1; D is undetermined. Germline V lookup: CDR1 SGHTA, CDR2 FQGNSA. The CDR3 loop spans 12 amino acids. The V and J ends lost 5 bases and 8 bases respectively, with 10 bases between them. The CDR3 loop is CASSIYGDEQFF. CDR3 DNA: TGTGCCAGCAGCATTTATGGCGATGAGCAGTTCTTC.

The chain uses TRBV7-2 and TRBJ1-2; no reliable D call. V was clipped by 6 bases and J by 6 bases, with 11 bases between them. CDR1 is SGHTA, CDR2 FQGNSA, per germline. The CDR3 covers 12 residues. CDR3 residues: CTSRAVGDGYTF. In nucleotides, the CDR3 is TGTACCAGCAGAGCGGTCGGGGATGGCTACACCTTC. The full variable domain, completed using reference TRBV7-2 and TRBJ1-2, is GAGVSQSPSNKVTEKGKDVELRCDPISGHTALYWYRQSLGQGLEFLIYFQGNSAPDKSGLPSDRFSAERTGGSVSTLTIQRTQQEDSAVYLCTSRAVGDGYTFGSGTRLTVV.